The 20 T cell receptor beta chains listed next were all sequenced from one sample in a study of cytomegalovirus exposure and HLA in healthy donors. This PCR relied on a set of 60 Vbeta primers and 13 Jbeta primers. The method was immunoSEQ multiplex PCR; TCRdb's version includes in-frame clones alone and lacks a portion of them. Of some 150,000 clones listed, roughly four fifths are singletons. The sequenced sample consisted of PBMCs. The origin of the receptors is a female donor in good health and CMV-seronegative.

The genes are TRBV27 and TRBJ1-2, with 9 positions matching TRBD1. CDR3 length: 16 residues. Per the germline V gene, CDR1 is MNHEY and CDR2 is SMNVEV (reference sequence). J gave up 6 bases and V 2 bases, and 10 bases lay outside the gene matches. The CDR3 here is CASSLRRSRTGDGYTF. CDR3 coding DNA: TGTGCCAGCAGTTTACGGCGGAGTCGGACAGGGGATGGCTACACCTTC.

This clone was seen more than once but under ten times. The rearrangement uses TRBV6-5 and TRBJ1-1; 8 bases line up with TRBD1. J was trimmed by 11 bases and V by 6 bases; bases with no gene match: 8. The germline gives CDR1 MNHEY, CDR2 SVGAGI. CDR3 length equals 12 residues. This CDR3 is CASSKSQGAAFF. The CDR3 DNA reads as TGTGCCAGCAGCAAATCGCAGGGGGCGGCTTTCTTT.

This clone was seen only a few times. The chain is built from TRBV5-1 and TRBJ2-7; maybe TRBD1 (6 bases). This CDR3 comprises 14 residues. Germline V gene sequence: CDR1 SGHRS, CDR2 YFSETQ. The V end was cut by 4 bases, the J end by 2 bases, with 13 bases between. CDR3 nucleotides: TGCGCCAGCAGCATACAGGGTAGGGCCTACGAGCAGTACTTC. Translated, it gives CASSIQGRAYEQYF.

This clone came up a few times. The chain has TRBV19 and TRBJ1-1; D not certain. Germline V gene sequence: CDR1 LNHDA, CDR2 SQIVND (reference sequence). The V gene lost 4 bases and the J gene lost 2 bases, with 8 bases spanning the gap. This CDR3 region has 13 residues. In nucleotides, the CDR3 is TGTGCCAGTAGTACAGTTCTTAACACTGAAGCTTTCTTT. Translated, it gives CASSTVLNTEAFF.

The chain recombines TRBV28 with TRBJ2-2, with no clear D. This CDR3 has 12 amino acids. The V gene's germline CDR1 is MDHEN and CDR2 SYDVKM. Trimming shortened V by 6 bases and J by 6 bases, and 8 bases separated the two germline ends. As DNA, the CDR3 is TGTGCCAGCAGCCACCGCGCCGGGGAGCTGTTTTTT. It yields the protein CASSHRAGELFF.

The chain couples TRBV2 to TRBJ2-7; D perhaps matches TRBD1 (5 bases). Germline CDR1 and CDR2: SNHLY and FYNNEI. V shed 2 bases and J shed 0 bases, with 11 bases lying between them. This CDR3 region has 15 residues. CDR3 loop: CASSERQISSYEQYF. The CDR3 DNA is TGTGCCAGCAGTGAAAGACAGATAAGCTCCTACGAGCAGTACTTC.

The CDR3 nucleotides read TGTGCCAGCAGCTCGCGCCTCGCACAAAACATTCAGTACTTC. This codes for CASSSRLAQNIQYF. The chain combines TRBV5-4 with TRBJ2-4, with D hard to call. CDR1 is SGHNT, CDR2 YYREEE, per germline (reference sequence). The CDR3 runs 14 residues. The V gene lost 3 bases and the J gene lost 5 bases, with 12 bases spanning the gap.

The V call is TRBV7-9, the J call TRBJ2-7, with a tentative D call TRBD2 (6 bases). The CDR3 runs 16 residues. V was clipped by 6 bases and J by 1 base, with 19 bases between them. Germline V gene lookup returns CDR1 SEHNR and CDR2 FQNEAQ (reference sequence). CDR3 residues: CASSHPSSGFSYEQYF. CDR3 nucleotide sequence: TGTGCCAGCAGTCATCCGAGTAGCGGATTTTCCTACGAGCAGTACTTC.

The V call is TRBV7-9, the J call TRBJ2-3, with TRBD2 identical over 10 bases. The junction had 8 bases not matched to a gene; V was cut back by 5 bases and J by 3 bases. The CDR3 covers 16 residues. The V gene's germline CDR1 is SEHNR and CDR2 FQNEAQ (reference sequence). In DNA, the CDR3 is TGTGCCAGCAGCCACAGCGGGAGGGCCGCAACAGATACGCAGTATTTT. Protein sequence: CASSHSGRAATDTQYF.

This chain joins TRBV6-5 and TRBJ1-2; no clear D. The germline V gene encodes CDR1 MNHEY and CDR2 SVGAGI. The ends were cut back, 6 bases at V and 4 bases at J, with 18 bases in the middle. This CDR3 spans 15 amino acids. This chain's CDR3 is CASRPGRTWGYGYTF. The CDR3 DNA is TGTGCCAGCAGGCCTGGGAGGACTTGGGGCTATGGCTACACCTTC.

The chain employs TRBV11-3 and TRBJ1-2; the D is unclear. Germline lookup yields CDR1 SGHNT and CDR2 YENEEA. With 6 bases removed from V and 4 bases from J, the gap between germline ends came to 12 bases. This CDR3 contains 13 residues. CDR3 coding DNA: TGTGCCAGCAGTTCCGGGGAACCCTATGGCTACACCTTC. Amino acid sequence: CASSSGEPYGYTF. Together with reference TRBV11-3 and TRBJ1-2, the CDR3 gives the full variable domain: EAGVVQSPRYKIIEKKQPVAFWCNPISGHNTLYWYLQNLGQGPELLIRYENEEAVDDSQLPKDRFSAERLKGVDSTLKIQPAELGDSAVYLCASSSGEPYGYTFGSGTRLTVV.

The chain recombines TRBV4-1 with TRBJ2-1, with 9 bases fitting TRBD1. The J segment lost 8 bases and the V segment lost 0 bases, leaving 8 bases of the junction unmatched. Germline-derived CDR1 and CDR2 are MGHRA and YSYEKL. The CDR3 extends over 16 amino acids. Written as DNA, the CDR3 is TGCGCCAGCAGCCAAGATCCGGGGACAGGGTTGCATGAGCAGTTCTTC. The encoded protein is CASSQDPGTGLHEQFF.

The CDR3 coding sequence is TGCGCCAGCAGTGAGAATGGACCTCGGAGGGGTGAAGCTTTCTTT. This encodes CASSENGPRRGEAFF. The rearrangement joins TRBV10-1 to TRBJ1-1; a possible D gene is TRBD1 (5 bases). Germline CDR1 WNHNN, CDR2 SYGVQD (reference sequence). V gave up 2 bases and J gave up 7 bases, with 17 bases separating them. The CDR3 covers 15 residues.

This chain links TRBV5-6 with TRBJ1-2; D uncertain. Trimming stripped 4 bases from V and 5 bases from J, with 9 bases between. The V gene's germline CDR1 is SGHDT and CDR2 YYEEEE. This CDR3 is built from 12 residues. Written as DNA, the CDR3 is TGTGCCAGCAGCCTGGACTTTTATGGCTACACCTTC. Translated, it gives CASSLDFYGYTF.

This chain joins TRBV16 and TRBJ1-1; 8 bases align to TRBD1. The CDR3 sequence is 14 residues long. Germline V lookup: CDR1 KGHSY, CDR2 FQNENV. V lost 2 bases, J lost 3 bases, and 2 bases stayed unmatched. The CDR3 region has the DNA TGTGCCAGCAGCCAAACGGACAGGGACACTGAAGCTTTCTTT. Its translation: CASSQTDRDTEAFF.

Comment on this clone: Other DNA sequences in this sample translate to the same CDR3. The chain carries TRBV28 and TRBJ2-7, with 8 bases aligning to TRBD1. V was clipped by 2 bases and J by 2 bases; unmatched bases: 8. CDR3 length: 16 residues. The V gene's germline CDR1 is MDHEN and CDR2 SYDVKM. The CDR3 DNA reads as TGTGCCAGCAGTTTACCCCCAGGGGGCGGGGCCTACGAGCAGTACTTC. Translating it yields CASSLPPGGGAYEQYF.

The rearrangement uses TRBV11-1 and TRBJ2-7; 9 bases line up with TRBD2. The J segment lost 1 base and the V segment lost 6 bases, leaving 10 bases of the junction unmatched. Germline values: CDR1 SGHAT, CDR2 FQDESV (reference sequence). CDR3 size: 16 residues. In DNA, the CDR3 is TGTGCCAGCAGTCCACTAGCGGGCCTACTTTCCTACGAGCAGTACTTC. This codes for CASSPLAGLLSYEQYF. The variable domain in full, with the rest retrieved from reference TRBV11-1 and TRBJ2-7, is EAEVAQSPRYKITEKSQAVAFWCDPISGHATLYWYRQILGQGPELLVQFQDESVVDDSQLPKDRFSAERLKGVDSTLKIQPAELGDSAMYLCASSPLAGLLSYEQYFGPGTRLTVT.

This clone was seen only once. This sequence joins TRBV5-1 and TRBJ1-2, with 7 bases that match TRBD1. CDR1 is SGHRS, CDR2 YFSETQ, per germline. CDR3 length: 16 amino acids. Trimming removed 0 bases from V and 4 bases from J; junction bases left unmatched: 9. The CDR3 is CASSLDNTGTVYGYTF. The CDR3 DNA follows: TGCGCCAGCAGCTTGGACAACACCGGGACAGTCTATGGCTACACCTTC.

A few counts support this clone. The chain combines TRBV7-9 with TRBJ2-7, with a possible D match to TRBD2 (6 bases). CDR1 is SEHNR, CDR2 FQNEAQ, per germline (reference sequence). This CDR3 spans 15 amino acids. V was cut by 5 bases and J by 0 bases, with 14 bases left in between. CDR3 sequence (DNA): TGTGCCAGCAGCCCACGGGGGACGTTCTCCTACGAGCAGTACTTC. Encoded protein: CASSPRGTFSYEQYF.

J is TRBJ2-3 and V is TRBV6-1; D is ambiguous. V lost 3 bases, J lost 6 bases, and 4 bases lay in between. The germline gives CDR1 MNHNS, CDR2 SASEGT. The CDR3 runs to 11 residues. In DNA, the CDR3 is TGTGCCAGCAGTGACCTCGATACGCAGTATTTT. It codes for CASSDLDTQYF.